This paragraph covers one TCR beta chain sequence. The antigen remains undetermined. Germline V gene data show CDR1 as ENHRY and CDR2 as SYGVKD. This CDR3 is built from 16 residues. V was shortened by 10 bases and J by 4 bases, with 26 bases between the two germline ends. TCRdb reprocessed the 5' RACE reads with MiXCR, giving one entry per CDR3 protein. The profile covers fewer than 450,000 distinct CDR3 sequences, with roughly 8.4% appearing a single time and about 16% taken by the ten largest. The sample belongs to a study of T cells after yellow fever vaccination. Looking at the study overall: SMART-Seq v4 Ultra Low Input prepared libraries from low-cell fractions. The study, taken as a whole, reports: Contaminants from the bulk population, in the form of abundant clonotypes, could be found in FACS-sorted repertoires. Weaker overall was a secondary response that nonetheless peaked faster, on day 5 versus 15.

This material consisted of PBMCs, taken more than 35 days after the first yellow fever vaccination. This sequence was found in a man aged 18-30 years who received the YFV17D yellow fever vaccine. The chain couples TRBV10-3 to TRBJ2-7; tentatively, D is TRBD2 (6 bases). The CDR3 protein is CASLPGLPRSGYEQYF. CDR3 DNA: TGTGCCAGCCTCCCGGGACTCCCCAGGTCGGGGTACGAGCAGTACTTC.